This T cell receptor beta chain was sequenced for a study of metastatic and nonmetastatic thyroid tumors. Study-wide background: The authors compared repertoires across blood and tumor or nodule tissue from malignant and benign thyroid patients. General study findings and limits: Patients with malignant thyroid tumors reportedly had significantly higher TCR beta diversity than those with benign nodules, in blood and tumor.

As to this clone: The antigen is not known.

Per the original data handling: Differences in CDR3 between clinicopathological groups were drawn on to build a classifier intended to discriminate distant-metastatic papillary thyroid cancer patients. TCRdb redid the clone calls on the PCR reads using MiXCR. These V and J calls originate from TCRdb's pipeline instead of the authors' own analysis. The table shows about 12,000 clones, with 30% to 35% occurring only once. The entire patient cohort was treatment-naive prior to thyroid surgery. The TCR originated in a female donor with papillary thyroid cancer or a benign thyroid nodule (not recorded which). Some clones in this sample may be carry-over from other donors' samples. Sequencing used tumor tissue.

CDR3 amino acids: CASSPLQETQYF. CDR3 coding DNA: TGTGCCAGCAGTCCCCTCCAAGAGACCCAGTACTTC. The genes are TRBV28 and TRBJ2-5; no clear D gene. Germline loops: CDR1 MDHEN, CDR2 SYDVKM. The V gene lost 5 bases and the J gene lost 1 base, with 5 bases spanning the gap. This CDR3 has 12 residues.